These 19 T cell receptor beta chains were all obtained from the same sample, sequenced in a study of blood T cell repertoires in COVID-19. Sequencing was performed with immunoSEQ multiplex PCR; in TCRdb, only in-frame clones are kept and a portion is missing. The table has 240,000 or so clones, approximately 90% seen once. The sequencing input was PBMCs or T cells enriched from blood (not recorded which). The receptors were gathered from a man aged 35-49 years who had recovered from COVID-19.

The CDR3: CASTHEVREQYF. CDR3 nucleotides: TGTGCCAGCACTCACGAGGTCCGGGAGCAGTACTTC. V is TRBV2 and J is TRBJ2-7; D gene uncertain. The CDR3 covers 12 residues. Trimming removed 7 bases at V and 7 bases at J, with 14 bases between. Germline assignment: CDR1 SNHLY and CDR2 FYNNEI.

This clone was seen just once. The rearrangement joins TRBV3-1 (or the pseudogene TRBV3-2) to TRBJ2-1; TRBD2 aligns across 7 bases. CDR3 length: 18 residues. V was pared by 4 bases and J by 1 base, with 13 bases of the junction left unmatched. Germline CDR1 LGHDT, CDR2 YNNKEL (reference sequence). The chain's CDR3 is CASSRPNIGGGSYNEQFF. CDR3 bases: TGTGCCAGCAGCCGACCCAATATCGGGGGAGGGTCCTACAATGAGCAGTTCTTC.

The CDR3: CASSQGMRGPTANYGYTF. CDR3 in DNA: TGCGCCAGCAGCCAAGGAATGAGGGGGCCAACCGCTAACTATGGCTACACCTTC. The gene calls are TRBV4-1 and TRBJ1-2, with TRBD1 matching over 7 bases. V shed 1 base, J shed 0 bases, and the junction held 11 bases outside the gene matches. The CDR3 length is 18 residues. Germline CDR1 reads MGHRA; CDR2 reads YSYEKL.

This rearrangement joins TRBV5-8 to TRBJ2-4; D is perhaps TRBD2 (5 bases). V lost 0 bases, J lost 0 bases, and 10 bases lay in between. The CDR3 has 16 residues. Germline V gene sequence: CDR1 SGHTS, CDR2 YDEGEE. CDR3 DNA: TGTGCCAGCAGCTTGGACCGGGGTAGAGCCAAAAACATTCAGTACTTC. Translated, it gives CASSLDRGRAKNIQYF.

V and J are TRBV29-1 and TRBJ2-7, with D tentatively TRBD2 (5 bases). Germline assignment: CDR1 SQVTM and CDR2 ANQGSEA. V lost 6 bases, J lost 0 bases, and 12 bases lay in between. This CDR3 has 13 amino acids. CDR3 DNA sequence: TGCAGCGTGGGGTCCGGGAACTCCTACGAGCAGTACTTC. This sequence encodes CSVGSGNSYEQYF.

J is TRBJ1-6 and V is TRBV28; D not resolved. The CDR3 is 15 residues long. Germline values: CDR1 MDHEN, CDR2 SYDVKM. V was pared by 2 bases and J by 5 bases, with 10 bases between. This CDR3 reads CASSLISRDNSPLHF. The CDR3 DNA reads TGTGCCAGCAGTTTAATTTCGCGGGATAATTCACCCCTCCACTTT.

The chain couples TRBV9 to TRBJ2-7; TRBD2 agrees at 7 bases. V lost 6 bases to trimming and J lost 1 base; unmatched junction nucleotides: 16. Germline CDR1 and CDR2: SGDLS and YYNGEE. The CDR3 sequence is 17 residues long. The CDR3 protein is CASNDNPPGRASYEQYF. The CDR3 DNA reads TGTGCCAGCAACGACAACCCACCAGGGAGGGCGTCCTACGAGCAGTACTTC.

This chain uses TRBV19 with TRBJ1-2, with 8 bases fitting TRBD1. The V gene end was trimmed by 4 bases and the J gene end by 5 bases; junction bases not matched to a gene: 12. CDR3 length equals 16 residues. The germline V gene encodes CDR1 LNHDA and CDR2 SQIVND (reference sequence). The CDR3 sequence is CASSKRDRSRGYGYTF. The CDR3 DNA reads TGTGCCAGTAGTAAACGGGACAGGTCACGGGGATATGGCTACACCTTC.

The chain combines TRBV30 with TRBJ1-5; a possible D gene is TRBD1 (5 bases). Germline loops: CDR1 GTSNPN, CDR2 SVGIG (reference sequence). This CDR3 has 14 residues. V was clipped by 0 bases and J by 5 bases, with 11 bases between them. This chain's CDR3 is CAWSVEWGDQPQHF. The CDR3 bases are TGTGCCTGGAGTGTAGAATGGGGGGATCAGCCCCAGCATTTT.

The gene calls are TRBV18 and TRBJ2-2, with TRBD1 matching over 10 bases. The ends lost 4 bases at V and 5 bases at J; junction bases unmatched: 7. Looked up from germline, CDR1 is KGHSH and CDR2 is LQKENI. The CDR3 runs to 16 residues. CDR3 sequence reads: CASSQRQGASTGELFF. The CDR3 bases are TGTGCCAGCTCACAAAGACAGGGGGCCAGTACCGGGGAGCTGTTTTTT.

This chain links TRBV15 with TRBJ1-5; D gene ambiguous. The CDR3 extends over 15 amino acids. V was pared by 0 bases and J by 2 bases, with 8 bases between. Per the germline V gene, CDR1 is LNHNV and CDR2 is YYDKDF (reference sequence). The CDR3 sequence: CATSRDSPGNQPQHF. Here the CDR3 DNA reads TGTGCCACCAGCAGAGATTCACCGGGCAATCAGCCCCAGCATTTT. Together with reference TRBV15 and TRBJ1-5, the CDR3 gives the full variable domain: DAMVIQNPRYQVTQFGKPVTLSCSQTLNHNVMYWYQQKSSQAPKLLFHYYDKDFNNEADTPDNFQSRRPNTSFCFLDIRSPGLGDTAMYLCATSRDSPGNQPQHFGDGTRLSIL.

This clone appeared a few times. J is TRBJ2-2 and V is TRBV18, with TRBD1 matching over 7 bases. From germline, CDR1 is KGHSH and CDR2 LQKENI. The CDR3 runs 14 residues. The V and J ends lost 4 bases and 3 bases, in that order; junction bases with no gene match: 2. The CDR3 spells CASSQGADTGELFF. DNA of the CDR3: TGTGCCAGCTCACAGGGGGCCGACACCGGGGAGCTGTTTTTT.

This chain uses TRBV14 with TRBJ1-1; TRBD1 aligns across 10 bases. The length of the CDR3 is 20 residues. J was trimmed by 3 bases and V by 0 bases; bases with no gene match: 16. CDR1 SGHDN and CDR2 FVKESK come from the germline V gene. The CDR3 bases are TGTGCCAGCAGCCAAGATCTAACGGACAGGGGGTATTCGGGCCACACTGAAGCTTTCTTT. Translating it yields CASSQDLTDRGYSGHTEAFF. Drawing the rest from reference TRBV14 and TRBJ1-1, the complete variable domain is EAGVTQFPSHSVIEKGQTVTLRCDPISGHDNLYWYRRVMGKEIKFLLHFVKESKQDESGMPNNRFLAERTGGTYSTLKVQPAELEDSGVYFCASSQDLTDRGYSGHTEAFFGQGTRLTVV.

A few counts support this clone. V usage is TRBV14 and J usage is TRBJ2-3; 7 bases line up with TRBD2. After removal of 0 bases from V and 0 bases from J, the junction contained 12 bases not matched to a gene. CDR3 length: 19 residues. Germline CDR1 SGHDN, CDR2 FVKESK. CDR3 DNA sequence: TGTGCCAGCAGCCAAGAGGGGGGGATGAATTTCTTTAGCACAGATACGCAGTATTTT. Translated, it gives CASSQEGGMNFFSTDTQYF.

This sequence joins TRBV4-1 and TRBJ2-5, with D perhaps TRBD1 (5 bases). The CDR3 spans 16 residues. In germline, CDR1 is MGHRA, CDR2 YSYEKL. Trimming shortened V by 2 bases and J by 3 bases, and 16 bases separated the two germline ends. The CDR3 sequence is CASSQHIQEGKETQYF. The DNA for the CDR3 is TGCGCCAGCAGCCAACACATACAGGAAGGAAAAGAGACCCAGTACTTC.

The rearrangement joins TRBV6-5 to TRBJ1-1; TRBD1 might be the D (5 bases). This CDR3 is built from 14 residues. V was cut by 6 bases and J by 6 bases, with 17 bases left in between. Germline loops: CDR1 MNHEY, CDR2 SVGAGI. CDR3 coding DNA: TGTGCCAGCAGGCGCAGGGAGGTGCGCGCTGAAGCTTTCTTT. Protein product: CASRRREVRAEAFF.

This clone appeared a single time. The gene calls are TRBV9 and TRBJ2-4; D perhaps matches TRBD2 (7 bases). Trimming stripped 3 bases from V and 0 bases from J, with 22 bases between. This CDR3 contains 19 residues. CDR1 and CDR2 (germline): SGDLS, YYNGEE. The CDR3 protein is CASSADWGGAYGAKNIQYF. As DNA, the CDR3 is TGTGCCAGCAGCGCCGATTGGGGGGGGGCGTACGGAGCCAAAAACATTCAGTACTTC.

The J gene is TRBJ2-3, the V gene TRBV4-1; 10 bases align to TRBD2. CDR3 length: 18 amino acids. The germline gives CDR1 MGHRA, CDR2 YSYEKL. The V and J ends lost 0 bases and 2 bases, in that order; junction bases with no gene match: 8. Here the CDR3 reads CASSQDPSGSSATDTQYF. The CDR3 DNA is TGCGCCAGCAGCCAAGATCCTAGCGGGAGTTCGGCCACAGATACGCAGTATTTT.

Details on this clone: This specimen includes other DNA sequences encoding the same CDR3. J is TRBJ1-3 and V is TRBV3-1 (or the pseudogene TRBV3-2); no definite D call. V was clipped by 0 bases and J by 0 bases, with 6 bases between them. The length of the CDR3 is 15 residues. Germline V gives CDR1 LGHDT, CDR2 YNNKEL (reference sequence). CDR3 region: CASSQDGSSGNTIYF. The CDR3 nucleotides read TGTGCCAGCAGCCAAGATGGGAGCTCTGGAAACACCATATATTTT.